The 21 T cell receptor beta chains in this list originate from one sample, sequenced in a study of T cell responses to AZD1222 COVID-19 vaccine. Clones were sequenced by immunoSEQ multiplex PCR, and TCRdb holds only the in-frame ones, with some missing. The profile covers approximately 130,000 clones, with 80% to 90% appearing a single time and over 8% taken by the ten largest. Here the sequenced sample was peripheral blood, taken 28 days after the second AZD1222 dose. Every receptor here comes from an adult who received the AZD1222 COVID-19 vaccine.

The chain recombines TRBV11-2 with TRBJ1-1; no definite D call. There are 14 residues in the CDR3. Germline lookup yields CDR1 SGHAT and CDR2 FQNNGV. V was trimmed by 1 base and J by 1 base, leaving 7 bases between them. CDR3 sequence reads: CASSLGWQNTEAFF. CDR3 DNA: TGTGCCAGCAGCTTAGGATGGCAGAACACTGAAGCTTTCTTT.

This rearrangement joins TRBV19 to TRBJ2-5; D not resolved. This CDR3 has 14 residues. V lost 1 base and J lost 2, with 8 bases in between. The germline CDR1 and CDR2 sequences are LNHDA and SQIVND (reference sequence). In DNA form, the CDR3 reads TGTGCCAGTAGTATAGTTGGCAGGCAAGAGACCCAGTACTTC. It yields the protein CASSIVGRQETQYF.

The sample holds a few counts of this clone. The chain has TRBV2 and TRBJ1-2; maybe TRBD1 (5 bases). The CDR3 has 12 amino acids. The V gene's germline CDR1 is SNHLY and CDR2 FYNNEI. The CDR3 here is CIIQDLNYGYTF. CDR3 coding DNA: TGTATAATACAGGACCTCAACTATGGCTACACCTTC.

This rearrangement joins TRBV12-3 or TRBV12-4 to TRBJ1-2; TRBD1 aligns across 7 bases. After removal of 5 bases from V and 3 bases from J, the junction contained 3 bases not matched to a gene. The CDR3 consists of 13 residues. CDR3 nucleotides: TGTGCCAGCAGTCCCGACAGGGACTATGGCTACACCTTC. Encoded protein: CASSPDRDYGYTF.

The V call is TRBV4-1, the J call TRBJ2-2; D is tentatively TRBD1 or TRBD2 (5 bases each). The CDR3 contains 15 residues. The germline CDR1 and CDR2 sequences are MGHRA and YSYEKL. V was pared by 3 bases and J by 5 bases, with 13 bases between. The CDR3 nucleotides read TGCGCCAGCAGCCAGGGAGCAGGGCGGACCGGGGAGCTGTTTTTT. Translated, it gives CASSQGAGRTGELFF.

The V call is TRBV5-1, the J call TRBJ1-1, with D hard to call. Per germline, CDR1 SGHRS and CDR2 YFSETQ. Trimming took off 4 bases at V and 1 base at J, with 11 bases between the two ends. This CDR3 has 14 amino acids. The DNA for the CDR3 is TGCGCCAGCAGCCCGAACAGTCAGAACACTGAAGCTTTCTTT. Amino acids: CASSPNSQNTEAFF.

V and J are TRBV23-1 and TRBJ1-5, with TRBD1 as a possible D gene (5 bases). TRBV23-1 is known as an ORF, though its function is uncertain. The V gene lost 8 bases and the J gene lost 4 bases, with 21 bases spanning the gap. There are 16 residues in the CDR3. The CDR3 spells CASLSRDSLRNQPQHF. The CDR3 nucleotides read TGCGCCAGCCTATCCCGGGACTCCCTCCGGAATCAGCCCCAGCATTTT.

A few counts support this clone. The chain carries TRBV29-1 and TRBJ1-2, with TRBD1 matching over 8 bases. Germline CDR1 is SQVTM and CDR2 is ANQGSEA. The CDR3 totals 13 residues. The V gene end was trimmed by 4 bases and the J gene end by 2 bases; junction bases not matched to a gene: 3. The DNA of the CDR3 is TGCAGCGTTGGGACAGGGACCAACTATGGCTACACCTTC. This translates into CSVGTGTNYGYTF.

V gene TRBV3-1 (or the pseudogene TRBV3-2) combines with J gene TRBJ1-6, with D possibly being TRBD1 (5 bases). The CDR3 totals 17 residues. V was cut by 8 bases and J by 0 bases, with 17 bases left in between. CDR1 and CDR2 (germline): LGHDT, YNNKEL (reference sequence). Written as DNA, the CDR3 is TGTGCCAGCCAAGTGGGGGACGTCCGCTCCTATAATTCACCCCTCCACTTT. Amino acids: CASQVGDVRSYNSPLHF.

J is TRBJ2-5 and V is TRBV5-4, with a weak D call TRBD1 (6 bases). V lost 4 bases, J lost 2 bases, and 12 bases lay in between. This CDR3 spans 14 amino acids. Germline CDR1 SGHNT, CDR2 YYREEE (reference sequence). The CDR3 protein is CASSPGTLQETQYF. In DNA form, the CDR3 reads TGTGCCAGCAGCCCGGGGACATTACAAGAGACCCAGTACTTC.

V is TRBV15 and J is TRBJ1-2; 9 bases map to TRBD1. The J segment lost 4 bases and the V segment lost 3 bases, leaving 6 bases of the junction unmatched. In germline, CDR1 is LNHNV, CDR2 YYDKDF (reference sequence). The length of the CDR3 is 15 residues. The CDR3 region is CATSSPTGGPYGYTF. In DNA form, the CDR3 reads TGTGCCACCAGCAGTCCTACAGGGGGCCCCTATGGCTACACCTTC.

The chain is built from TRBV12-5 and TRBJ2-3, with 7 bases matching TRBD2. Germline V gene sequence: CDR1 LGHNT, CDR2 FRNRAP. The trim removed 1 base at V and 4 bases at J, leaving 5 bases unmatched. The CDR3 sequence is 15 residues long. The CDR3 DNA reads as TGTGCTAGTGGTTTGGGACTAGCCGGGGCAGATACGCAGTATTTT. Residues: CASGLGLAGADTQYF.

The genes are TRBV30 and TRBJ2-5; D possibly corresponds to TRBD1 (5 bases). The CDR3 length is 12 residues. Germline loops: CDR1 GTSNPN, CDR2 SVGIG (reference sequence). V was trimmed by 7 bases and J by 3 bases, leaving 12 bases between them. The CDR3 spells CAFQGLEETQYF. The CDR3 nucleotides are TGTGCCTTTCAGGGATTGGAAGAGACCCAGTACTTC.

The chain employs TRBV5-6 and TRBJ1-4; 7 positions agree with TRBD1. V shed 4 bases and J 2 bases; nucleotides not matched to a gene: 5. Germline V CDR1 and CDR2: SGHDT, YYEEEE. The CDR3 sequence is 15 residues long. CDR3 sequence (DNA): TGTGCCAGCAGCACCACAGGGGCGACTAATGAAAAACTGTTTTTT. The encoded protein is CASSTTGATNEKLFF.

This chain uses TRBV7-2 with TRBJ2-5, with 8 bases fitting TRBD2. Germline V gene data show CDR1 as SGHTA and CDR2 as FQGNSA. The ends lost 5 bases at V and 3 bases at J; junction bases unmatched: 11. This CDR3 has 16 amino acids. The CDR3: CASSPPLAALKETQYF. The CDR3, as DNA: TGTGCCAGCAGCCCCCCACTAGCGGCTTTAAAAGAGACCCAGTACTTC.

For this clone: The same CDR3 also results from other DNA sequences found in this sample. J is TRBJ1-2 and V is TRBV4-3; TRBD1 might be the D (5 bases). The V end was cut by 0 bases, the J end by 2 bases, with 10 bases between. From germline, CDR1 is LGHNA and CDR2 YSLEER. The CDR3 length is 15 residues. The CDR3 DNA reads as TGCGCCAGCAGCCAAGATCTCGGGGGAAACTATGGCTACACCTTC. Its translation is CASSQDLGGNYGYTF.

This clone was seen just once. V usage is TRBV2 and J usage is TRBJ1-2; the D gene is possibly TRBD1 (6 bases). CDR3 length equals 14 residues. Per germline, CDR1 SNHLY and CDR2 FYNNEI. Trimming pared 6 bases from V and 3 bases from J, leaving 14 bases between. CDR3 DNA: TGTGCCAGCAGAGCCAACGCAGGGGACTATGGCTACACCTTC. This codes for CASRANAGDYGYTF.

J is TRBJ1-1 and V is TRBV2; D not resolved. CDR1 is SNHLY and CDR2 is FYNNEI in the germline V gene. The germline V and J ends were trimmed by 3 bases and 0 bases, with 8 bases remaining between them. This CDR3 comprises 14 residues. CDR3 coding DNA: TGTGCCAGCAGTGACTTGACCCTGAACACTGAAGCTTTCTTT. Residues: CASSDLTLNTEAFF.

This rearrangement joins TRBV5-1 to TRBJ1-1, with D perhaps TRBD1 (5 bases). CDR3 length equals 15 residues. Trimming stripped 1 base from V and 0 bases from J, with 10 bases between. From germline, CDR1 is SGHRS and CDR2 YFSETQ. The CDR3 DNA reads as TGCGCCAGCAGCTTGTCGGGGACCATGAACACTGAAGCTTTCTTT. Protein product: CASSLSGTMNTEAFF.

The rearrangement uses TRBV5-1 and TRBJ1-2, with D perhaps matching TRBD1 (6 bases). This CDR3 has 14 residues. V dropped 5 bases and J dropped 0 bases, with 11 bases sitting between them. The germline CDR1 and CDR2 sequences are SGHRS and YFSETQ. For the CDR3, the DNA is TGCGCCAGCAGAGGGGGGACAACTAACTATGGCTACACCTTC. Residues: CASRGGTTNYGYTF.

The chain couples TRBV29-1 to TRBJ2-5; D unresolved. CDR1 is SQVTM and CDR2 is ANQGSEA in the germline V gene. V was pared by 7 bases and J by 1 base, with 13 bases between. The length of the CDR3 is 13 residues. The CDR3 region is CSAATDLQETQYF. For the CDR3, the DNA is TGCAGCGCCGCTACGGATCTCCAAGAGACCCAGTACTTC. Drawing the rest from reference TRBV29-1 and TRBJ2-5, the complete variable domain is SAVISQKPSRDICQRGTSLTIQCQVDSQVTMMFWYRQQPGQSLTLIATANQGSEATYESGFVIDKFPISRPNLTFSTLTVSNMSPEDSSIYLCSAATDLQETQYFGPGTRLLVL.